Listed here are 6 T cell receptor beta chains from one sample, sequenced in a study of T-cell memory formation after mild COVID-19. A single record per CDR3 protein comes from TCRdb applying MiXCR to the 5' RACE reads. The data hold 250,000 to 350,000 distinct CDR3 sequences, with about 16% observed a single time. Sequenced material: PBMCs or a T cell subset sorted from them (not recorded which). The receptors were gathered from a man between 18 and 29 years old who had mild COVID-19 (a few samples of this study predate the infection). Cell type and time point are not known.

This clonotype was seen a handful of times. The chain joins TRBV10-3 to TRBJ2-1; D might be TRBD2 (6 bases). With 6 bases removed from V and 6 bases from J, the gap between germline ends came to 18 bases. The germline V gene encodes CDR1 ENHRY and CDR2 SYGVKD. The CDR3 totals 15 residues. The DNA of the CDR3 is TGTGCCATCAGGGAGGGTCCGACGTGGGGCAATGAGCAGTTCTTC. Translating gives CAIREGPTWGNEQFF.

The gene calls are TRBV5-1 and TRBJ1-1; no clear D. Germline assignment: CDR1 SGHRS and CDR2 YFSETQ. Trimming removed 9 bases from V and 2 bases from J, with 14 bases in between. There are 13 residues in the CDR3. DNA of the CDR3: TGCGCCACCGGCCTCTTCGGAAACACTGAAGCTTTCTTT. Translating it yields CATGLFGNTEAFF. The full variable domain, its missing parts supplied by reference TRBV5-1 and TRBJ1-1, is KAGVTQTPRYLIKTRGQQVTLSCSPISGHRSVSWYQQTPGQGLQFLFEYFSETQRNKGNFPGRFSGRQFSNSRSEMNVSTLELGDSALYLCATGLFGNTEAFFGQGTRLTVV.

The V and J genes are TRBV18 and TRBJ2-5; D might be TRBD1 (5 bases). Trimming took 0 bases from V and 5 from J, leaving 10 bases between them. In germline, CDR1 is KGHSH, CDR2 LQKENI. The CDR3 is 14 amino acids. CDR3 protein: CASSPPPRAETQYF. The CDR3 bases are TGTGCCAGCTCACCACCGCCCAGGGCTGAGACCCAGTACTTC.

This clonotype has more than one count but fewer than ten. The chain combines TRBV29-1 with TRBJ2-1; weak D call: TRBD1 (6 bases). The germline CDR1 and CDR2 sequences are SQVTM and ANQGSEA. CDR3 size: 15 residues. The V end lost 3 bases, the J end lost 4 bases, and 16 bases lay between the germline ends. CDR3 loop: CSVDKVRTEYNEQFF. CDR3 DNA: TGCAGCGTTGACAAAGTGAGGACAGAATACAATGAGCAGTTCTTC.

This clonotype was observed many times. The genes are TRBV7-9 and TRBJ2-7; D might be TRBD1 (5 bases). Deletions cut 4 bases from V and 6 bases from J, with 16 bases between. CDR1 and CDR2 from the germline V gene are SEHNR and FQNEAQ (reference sequence). The CDR3 runs to 14 residues. The CDR3 DNA is TGTGCCAGCAGCTCCACTACAGGTCTCTCCGAGCAGTACGTC. It encodes CASSSTTGLSEQYV.

The V call is TRBV5-1, the J call TRBJ2-3, with 7 bases identical to TRBD1. The CDR3 extends over 16 amino acids. CDR1 SGHRS and CDR2 YFSETQ come from the germline V gene. J was trimmed by 1 base and V by 1 base; bases with no gene match: 6. CDR3 protein: CASSLFPGQGTDTQYF. The CDR3 DNA reads TGCGCCAGCAGCTTGTTCCCCGGACAGGGCACAGATACGCAGTATTTT.